These 2 T cell receptor beta chains originate from one sample sequenced in a study of post-analysis software for immune sequencing data. Regarding the study as a whole: Roughly 5 TRBV segments, TRBV5-6, TRBV5-1 and TRBV20-1 among them, were found more frequent in patients than controls.

Their antigens are not known. TCR beta cDNA libraries included unique molecular identifiers. TCRdb analysed the PCR reads with MiXCR anew, one entry per CDR3 protein. The sample carries more than 500,000 distinct CDR3 sequences, roughly 34% recorded once. The specimen sequenced was blood. The source of these receptors is a girl under 18 with multiple sclerosis.

This chain uses TRBV7-2 with TRBJ1-4; D ambiguous. CDR3 length: 13 residues. The V end was cut by 5 bases, the J end by 8 bases, with 12 bases between. In germline, CDR1 is SGHTA, CDR2 FQGNSA. CDR3 amino acids: CASSADLREKLFF. The CDR3 DNA is TGTGCCAGCAGCGCGGATCTAAGGGAAAAACTGTTTTTT.

The V and J genes are TRBV7-9 and TRBJ2-6; D uncertain. Germline V gene sequence: CDR1 SEHNR, CDR2 FQNEAQ (reference sequence). This CDR3 is 15 amino acids long. The V end was cut by 5 bases, the J end by 0 bases, with 8 bases between. The CDR3: CASSQMDSGANVLTF. CDR3 DNA sequence: TGTGCCAGCAGCCAGATGGACTCTGGGGCCAACGTCCTGACTTTC.